The next 19 T cell receptor beta chains were all read from a single sample in a study of T cell responses to AZD1222 COVID-19 vaccine. Generated by immunoSEQ multiplex PCR, the TCRdb table keeps only in-frame clones and is missing some. The table shows around 130,000 clones, with approximately 94% occurring only once. The sample consisted of peripheral blood, taken on day 0 of AZD1222 vaccination. These receptor sequences come from an adult in good health.

The chain has TRBV28 and TRBJ2-2, with 9 bases that match TRBD1. Germline V gene sequence: CDR1 MDHEN, CDR2 SYDVKM. Losses at the gene ends were 7 bases for V and 3 bases for J; bases not matched to a gene: 6. The CDR3 has 15 residues. The CDR3 DNA is TGTGCCAGCACACCGGGACAGGGCTACACCGGGGAGCTGTTTTTT. Its translation: CASTPGQGYTGELFF.

J is TRBJ2-7 and V is TRBV4-1, with TRBD1 as a possible D gene (5 bases). The CDR3 is made up of 15 amino acids. Germline CDR1 reads MGHRA; CDR2 reads YSYEKL. The V and J ends lost 3 bases and 0 bases respectively, with 12 bases between them. The CDR3 region has the DNA TGCGCCAGCAGCCACCGTTCAGGGCTCTCCTACGAGCAGTACTTC. Its protein is CASSHRSGLSYEQYF.

V usage is TRBV7-9 and J usage is TRBJ2-5; D gene ambiguous. The germline V and J ends were trimmed by 1 base and 5 bases, with 5 bases remaining between them. The V gene's germline CDR1 is SEHNR and CDR2 FQNEAQ (reference sequence). The CDR3 extends over 12 amino acids. The DNA for the CDR3 is TGTGCCAGCAGCTTAGTGACGGAGACCCAGTACTTC. Amino acid sequence: CASSLVTETQYF.

Here the CDR3 DNA reads TGTGCCAGTAGTCCCCGGGACAGGGATGCAGATACGCAGTATTTT. This sequence encodes CASSPRDRDADTQYF. V and J are TRBV19 and TRBJ2-3, with TRBD1 identical over 9 bases. In germline, CDR1 is LNHDA, CDR2 SQIVND (reference sequence). The CDR3 length is 15 residues. The junction had 7 bases not matched to a gene; V was cut back by 5 bases and J by 4 bases.

This rearrangement joins TRBV18 to TRBJ1-1; D is possibly TRBD1 (5 bases). CDR1 KGHSH and CDR2 LQKENI come from the germline V gene. There are 23 residues in the CDR3. V was trimmed by 5 bases and J by 0 bases, leaving 37 bases between them. DNA of the CDR3: TGTGCCAGCTCAAATCTCCGGGTCCAGGGAGCAGGGACGAGCACCCTGATGAACACTGAAGCTTTCTTT. It codes for CASSNLRVQGAGTSTLMNTEAFF.

V is TRBV21-1 and J is TRBJ2-5; the D call of TRBD2 is as the table states it, not checked on the DNA. TRBV21-1 is a recognized pseudogene. The CDR3 loop spans 18 amino acids. The chain's CDR3 is CASSKETSGSRVGETQYF. DNA for the CDR3: TGTGCCAGCAGCAAAGAAACTAGCGGGAGTAGGGTTGGAGAGACCCAGTACTTC.

The chain has TRBV18 and TRBJ1-5; D perhaps matches TRBD1 (5 bases). The germline CDR1 and CDR2 sequences are KGHSH and LQKENI. Trimming left V 1 base short and J 2 bases short, with 12 bases between. The CDR3 spans 16 residues. This CDR3 is CASSPQYGGGNQPQHF. The CDR3 nucleotides read TGTGCCAGCTCACCACAGTATGGAGGGGGCAATCAGCCCCAGCATTTT.

The chain recombines TRBV7-2 with TRBJ2-5; 8 bases are a match to TRBD2. CDR3 length: 15 residues. The germline CDR1 and CDR2 sequences are SGHTA and FQGNSA. V shed 5 bases, J shed 4 bases, and the junction held 9 bases outside the gene matches. Here the CDR3 reads CASSQGGAGAETQYF. CDR3 sequence (DNA): TGTGCCAGCAGCCAAGGGGGAGCGGGGGCAGAGACCCAGTACTTC.

This rearrangement joins TRBV5-6 to TRBJ2-7; no reliable D call. Germline CDR1 is SGHDT and CDR2 is YYEEEE. Trimming took 1 base from V and 2 from J, leaving 16 bases between them. The CDR3 covers 16 residues. The CDR3 bases are TGTGCCAGCAGCTTGAGTTTAGGCCTTAGGGCCTACGAGCAGTACTTC. Residues: CASSLSLGLRAYEQYF.

The gene calls are TRBV7-2 and TRBJ1-1; weak D call: TRBD1 (5 bases). The germline V gene encodes CDR1 SGHTA and CDR2 FQGNSA. The CDR3 covers 14 residues. V dropped 1 base and J dropped 4 bases, with 10 bases sitting between them. The CDR3 DNA follows: TGTGCCAGCAGCTTAGTAACGGGGGGCACTGAAGCTTTCTTT. Amino acid sequence: CASSLVTGGTEAFF.

This chain joins TRBV18 and TRBJ2-7; TRBD2 matches at 14 bases. J was trimmed by 3 bases and V by 6 bases; bases with no gene match: 7. CDR1 is KGHSH, CDR2 LQKENI, per germline. The CDR3 runs to 16 residues. In nucleotides, the CDR3 is TGTGCCAGCTCCCCCGGGACTAGCGGGAGTGGCTACGAGCAGTACTTC. It codes for CASSPGTSGSGYEQYF.

The chain joins TRBV30 to TRBJ2-7; 9 bases align to TRBD1. This CDR3 region has 14 residues. CDR1 and CDR2 from the germline V gene are GTSNPN and SVGIG (reference sequence). V trimming: 3 bases; J trimming: 3 bases; junction bases outside the gene matches: 6. The CDR3 DNA reads TGTGCCTGGAGCGCGGGACAGGGACGCTACGAGCAGTACTTC. It translates to CAWSAGQGRYEQYF. Full variable domain (missing parts from reference TRBV30 and TRBJ2-7): SQTIHQWPATLVQPVGSPLSLECTVEGTSNPNLYWYRQAAGRGLQLLFYSVGIGQISSEVPQNLSASRPQDRQFILSSKKLLLSDSGFYLCAWSAGQGRYEQYFGPGTRLTVT.

V and J are TRBV7-2 and TRBJ2-7, with TRBD1 matching 7 bases. After removal of 4 bases from V and 6 bases from J, the junction contained 3 bases not matched to a gene. Germline V gives CDR1 SGHTA, CDR2 FQGNSA. The CDR3 runs to 12 residues. The CDR3 here is CASSSGQSEQYF. The DNA of the CDR3 is TGTGCCAGCAGCTCGGGACAGAGCGAGCAGTACTTC.

The chain couples TRBV2 to TRBJ2-3, with D unresolved. Germline CDR1 reads SNHLY; CDR2 reads FYNNEI. The CDR3 has 15 amino acids. Trimming pared 7 bases from V and 4 bases from J, leaving 18 bases between. CDR3 loop: CASNSGYALSDTQYF. The CDR3 DNA reads TGTGCCAGCAATTCTGGCTATGCCCTCTCAGATACGCAGTATTTT.

This clone was counted many times. The V and J genes are TRBV20-1 and TRBJ2-1; maybe TRBD2 (6 bases). V lost 3 bases and J 9 bases, leaving 12 bases between the germline ends. The CDR3 runs 12 residues. From germline, CDR1 is DFQATT and CDR2 SNEGSKA (reference sequence). The DNA for the CDR3 is TGCAGTGCTAGTGTTCGGAGGGCTGAGCAGTTCTTC. It specifies CSASVRRAEQFF.

The rearrangement joins TRBV5-6 to TRBJ2-1, with TRBD2 matching over 10 bases. V was clipped by 4 bases and J by 3 bases; unmatched bases: 10. This CDR3 contains 17 residues. Germline V CDR1 and CDR2: SGHDT, YYEEEE. The CDR3 here is CASSMPGLANHYNEQFF. CDR3 bases: TGTGCCAGCAGCATGCCGGGACTAGCGAACCACTACAATGAGCAGTTCTTC. The complete variable domain, with remaining parts taken from reference TRBV5-6 and TRBJ2-1, reads DAGVTQSPTHLIKTRGQQVTLRCSPKSGHDTVSWYQQALGQGPQFIFQYYEEEERQRGNFPDRFSGHQFPNYSSELNVNALLLGDSALYLCASSMPGLANHYNEQFFGPGTRLTVL.

The rearrangement joins TRBV5-1 to TRBJ1-2; no clear D gene. V dropped 3 bases and J dropped 2 bases, with 8 bases sitting between them. Germline V CDR1 and CDR2: SGHRS, YFSETQ. The CDR3 contains 13 residues. As DNA, the CDR3 is TGCGCCAGCAGCTACACAGCAAACTATGGCTACACCTTC. Translating it yields CASSYTANYGYTF. The full variable domain, rest sourced from reference TRBV5-1 and TRBJ1-2, is KAGVTQTPRYLIKTRGQQVTLSCSPISGHRSVSWYQQTPGQGLQFLFEYFSETQRNKGNFPGRFSGRQFSNSRSEMNVSTLELGDSALYLCASSYTANYGYTFGSGTRLTVV.

The chain carries TRBV7-6 and TRBJ2-1, with D uncertain. Trimming took off 1 base at V and 0 bases at J, with 13 bases between the two ends. Germline CDR1 reads SGHVS; CDR2 reads FNYEAQ. The CDR3 totals 17 residues. CDR3 in DNA: TGTGCCAGCAGCTTAGGTGGTACCACCAGCTCCTACAATGAGCAGTTCTTC. Protein product: CASSLGGTTSSYNEQFF.

The table lists this clone with a few counts. The chain links TRBV9 to TRBJ1-3, with D possibly TRBD1 on 5 matching bases. The germline CDR1 and CDR2 sequences are SGDLS and YYNGEE. V lost 7 bases and J 0 bases, leaving 17 bases between the germline ends. The CDR3 covers 16 residues. CDR3 in amino acids: CASAGGGSSSGNTIYF. Here the CDR3 DNA reads TGTGCCAGCGCCGGCGGGGGGTCGAGCTCTGGAAACACCATATATTTT. Drawing the rest from reference TRBV9 and TRBJ1-3, the complete variable domain is DSGVTQTPKHLITATGQRVTLRCSPRSGDLSVYWYQQSLDQGLQFLIQYYNGEERAKGNILERFSAQQFPDLHSELNLSSLELGDSALYFCASAGGGSSSGNTIYFGEGSWLTVV.